These 9 T cell receptor beta chains were sequenced from one sample in a study of human T cells and chemical hapten exposure. This sample's time point: healthy volunteer bleed at 6 weeks. Whole blood, unfractionated, served as the material for total RNA extraction. TCRdb re-derived calls from the RACE reads in MiXCR, one entry per CDR3 protein. Seen here are about 65,000 distinct CDR3 sequences, about 5.7% observed once, and the top ten hold 3% to 4%. The sample consisted of whole blood. The receptors shown here come from a female donor in good health. Some clones in this sample may be carry-over from other donors' samples.

The rearrangement uses TRBV29-1 and TRBJ1-2; D not resolved. Trimming shortened V by 4 bases and J by 6 bases, and 15 bases separated the two germline ends. Germline CDR1 and CDR2: SQVTM and ANQGSEA. The CDR3 has 13 amino acids. Here the CDR3 reads CSVGPIAANGYTF. CDR3 nucleotides: TGCAGCGTTGGCCCGATAGCTGCTAATGGCTACACCTTC.

The chain couples TRBV30 to TRBJ2-7, with D possibly being TRBD2 (5 bases). V lost 2 bases and J lost 1, with 6 bases in between. The length of the CDR3 is 12 residues. Germline CDR1 reads GTSNPN; CDR2 reads SVGIG (reference sequence). The CDR3: CAWSPGSYEQYF. CDR3 nucleotides: TGTGCCTGGAGTCCGGGGTCCTACGAGCAGTACTTC.

V is TRBV6-2 or TRBV6-3 and J is TRBJ2-5, with D uncertain. Deletions cut 3 bases from V and 4 bases from J, with 15 bases between. CDR3 length equals 15 residues. Looked up from germline, CDR1 is MNHEY and CDR2 is SVGEGT. The CDR3 DNA is TGTGCCAGCAGTTATCAGCTAGACCCGAGAGAGACCCAGTACTTC. This gives the protein CASSYQLDPRETQYF.

This clonotype was recorded at least ten times. This sequence joins TRBV29-1 and TRBJ1-3, with unresolved D. Trimming shortened V by 6 bases and J by 1 base, and 4 bases separated the two germline ends. This CDR3 contains 11 residues. Germline loops: CDR1 SQVTM, CDR2 ANQGSEA. CDR3 sequence reads: CSVQSGNTIYF. DNA for the CDR3: TGCAGCGTCCAGTCTGGAAACACCATATATTTT.

The V gene is TRBV4-3, the J gene TRBJ2-3; D gene uncertain. Germline loops: CDR1 LGHNA, CDR2 YSLEER. CDR3 length: 14 residues. Trimming shortened V by 3 bases and J by 1 base, and 8 bases separated the two germline ends. The CDR3 protein is CASSQDGGTDTQYF. CDR3 coding DNA: TGCGCCAGCAGCCAGGACGGTGGCACAGATACGCAGTATTTT.

The CDR3 DNA follows: TGTGCCAGCTCACCAAACGCGGGTCTCGACGAGCAGTACTTC. This encodes CASSPNAGLDEQYF. The chain uses TRBV18 and TRBJ2-7; tentative D call: TRBD2 (5 bases). There are 14 residues in the CDR3. CDR1 is KGHSH and CDR2 is LQKENI in the germline V gene. V was pared by 2 bases and J by 5 bases, with 13 bases between.

This clonotype was detected ten times or more. CDR3 DNA: TGCGCCAGCAGCTTGGATAGCGGGAGTTGGTACGAGCAGTACTTC. It encodes CASSLDSGSWYEQYF. The chain employs TRBV5-1 and TRBJ2-7, with 9 bases lining up with TRBD2. The germline V gene encodes CDR1 SGHRS and CDR2 YFSETQ. The CDR3 length is 15 residues. The trim removed 0 bases at V and 4 bases at J, leaving 5 bases unmatched.

The table lists this clonotype with a few counts. The genes are TRBV12-3 or TRBV12-4 and TRBJ2-3; D gene ambiguous. This CDR3 has 17 residues. Trimming stripped 7 bases from V and 2 bases from J, with 22 bases between. The CDR3 DNA reads as TGTGCCAGCACTCAACCCTCCTCGGGCCTCGCCACAGATACGCAGTATTTT. It yields the protein CASTQPSSGLATDTQYF.

This clonotype occurred a few times. This chain uses TRBV5-6 with TRBJ2-3; no definite D call. CDR1 and CDR2 (germline): SGHDT, YYEEEE. The V end lost 4 bases, the J end lost 0 bases, and 6 bases lay between the germline ends. CDR3 length: 13 amino acids. CDR3 DNA sequence: TGTGCCAGCAGCCGCACTAGCACAGATACGCAGTATTTT. Translated: CASSRTSTDTQYF.